These 3 T cell receptor beta chains originate from one sample sequenced in a study of blood T cell repertoires in COVID-19 (dated by TCRdb to between 2020 and 2021). The protocol used for the library was the immunoSEQ multiplex PCR assay. TCRdb holds this immuneACCESS table with in-frame rearrangements only. Some clones are missing; in checked studies, unresolved V genes explain under half, and the rest has no known cause. The sample table lists 400,000 to 550,000 clones, around 89% of them with a count of one. The ten largest clones add up to roughly 4% of the sample. Sequencing was done on a sample of peripheral blood. Receptor source: a woman in her 30s with acute or convalescent COVID-19.

The chain couples TRBV27 to TRBJ1-1; TRBD1 matches at 8 bases. V lost 4 bases and J lost 0; bases outside the gene matches: 1. This CDR3 spans 14 amino acids. Germline V gene data show CDR1 as MNHEY and CDR2 as SMNVEV (reference sequence). As DNA, the CDR3 is TGTGCCAGCAGTTACAGGGGGGTGAACACTGAAGCTTTCTTT. This encodes CASSYRGVNTEAFF.

The chain links TRBV18 to TRBJ2-3; 10 positions agree with TRBD2. The CDR3 has 16 amino acids. V gave up 4 bases and J gave up 5 bases; unmatched junction bases: 9. Per the germline V gene, CDR1 is KGHSH and CDR2 is LQKENI. The CDR3 bases are TGTGCCAGCTCACTCCCTGGAGCGGGAGGGAAAGATACGCAGTATTTT. It translates to CASSLPGAGGKDTQYF.

The chain has TRBV2 and TRBJ2-7, with D hard to call. CDR3 length: 14 amino acids. CDR1 and CDR2 from the germline V gene are SNHLY and FYNNEI. V lost 6 bases, J lost 0 bases, and 12 bases lay in between. CDR3 in DNA: TGTGCCAGCAGGGGCCGCCAAAGCTCCTACGAGCAGTACTTC. Translated: CASRGRQSSYEQYF.